The 21 T cell receptor beta chains below all came from one sample that was sequenced in a study of blood T cell repertoires in COVID-19. Generated by immunoSEQ multiplex PCR, the TCRdb table keeps only in-frame clones and is missing some. The repertoire holds roughly 230,000 clones, around 80% seen once, with approximately 8.6% in the top ten. The sample was peripheral blood. These receptors originate from a man aged 40-49 years with active or convalescent COVID-19.

The genes are TRBV11-2 and TRBJ2-2, with 11 bases that match TRBD2. Germline CDR1 reads SGHAT; CDR2 reads FQNNGV. The CDR3 covers 18 residues. J gave up 2 bases and V 1 base, and 6 bases lay outside the gene matches. CDR3 loop: CASSLVAGTSGNTGELFF. The CDR3 bases are TGTGCCAGCAGCTTAGTCGCTGGGACTAGCGGAAACACCGGGGAGCTGTTTTTT.

The chain employs TRBV27 and TRBJ1-3, with a possible D match to TRBD1 (5 bases). This CDR3 is 13 amino acids long. V gave up 2 bases and J gave up 4 bases, with 6 bases separating them. CDR1 is MNHEY and CDR2 is SMNVEV in the germline V gene (reference sequence). CDR3 in DNA: TGTGCCAGCAGTTTAGGGGGGGGAAACACCATATATTTT. Translating gives CASSLGGGNTIYF.

The chain uses TRBV19 and TRBJ2-5, with a possible D match to TRBD2 (5 bases). V was trimmed by 3 bases and J by 2 bases, leaving 7 bases between them. From germline, CDR1 is LNHDA and CDR2 SQIVND (reference sequence). The CDR3 is 13 amino acids. The CDR3 sequence is CASSISGQETQYF. Written as DNA, the CDR3 is TGTGCCAGTAGTATTTCGGGGCAAGAGACCCAGTACTTC.

Only one count was recorded for this clone. This chain joins TRBV6-5 and TRBJ2-1; a possible D gene is TRBD2 (6 bases). The CDR3 totals 14 residues. In germline, CDR1 is MNHEY, CDR2 SVGAGI. V gave up 6 bases and J gave up 0 bases, with 9 bases separating them. The CDR3: CASRLASSYNEQFF. CDR3 DNA sequence: TGTGCCAGCAGACTAGCTAGCTCCTACAATGAGCAGTTCTTC.

This sequence joins TRBV29-1 and TRBJ1-4, with 9 positions matching TRBD1. Looked up from germline, CDR1 is SQVTM and CDR2 is ANQGSEA. Trimming cost V 4 bases and J 5 bases; bases outside gene matches: 2. The CDR3 has 13 amino acids. CDR3 in DNA: TGCAGCGTTGGCGGGACAGGGAATGAAAAACTGTTTTTT. Protein product: CSVGGTGNEKLFF.

This clone was seen only a few times. The chain recombines TRBV6-2 or TRBV6-3 with TRBJ2-5, with D perhaps TRBD1 (5 bases). The CDR3 extends over 14 amino acids. CDR1 MNHEY and CDR2 SVGEGT come from the germline V gene. Trimming took off 0 bases at V and 5 bases at J, with 10 bases between the two ends. For the CDR3, the DNA is TGTGCCAGCAGTTACTCGGCAGGGTTGGAGACCCAGTACTTC. Translating gives CASSYSAGLETQYF.

The chain combines TRBV6-2 or TRBV6-3 with TRBJ1-2; D ambiguous. The germline CDR1 and CDR2 sequences are MNHEY and SVGEGT. The CDR3 runs 18 residues. The V end lost 5 bases, the J end lost 3 bases, and 25 bases lay between the germline ends. CDR3 amino acids: CASSTTKATPTADYGYTF. Here the CDR3 DNA reads TGTGCCAGCAGTACCACAAAGGCGACTCCAACCGCGGACTATGGCTACACCTTC.

The gene calls are TRBV19 and TRBJ1-4; 7 nucleotides line up with TRBD1. V dropped 4 bases and J dropped 6; count of bases not matched to a gene: 5. The CDR3 covers 14 residues. CDR1 is LNHDA and CDR2 is SQIVND in the germline V gene (reference sequence). The CDR3 region is CASSRQGYDEKLFF. The CDR3 DNA reads as TGTGCCAGTAGTAGACAGGGATATGATGAAAAACTGTTTTTT.

This chain uses TRBV3-1 (or the pseudogene TRBV3-2) with TRBJ2-7; 8 bases fit TRBD2. There are 19 residues in the CDR3. CDR1 LGHDT and CDR2 YNNKEL come from the germline V gene (reference sequence). V shed 4 bases and J 0 bases; nucleotides not matched to a gene: 17. Here the CDR3 reads CASSRRVAGLYQISYEQYF. The DNA for the CDR3 is TGTGCCAGCAGCCGCCGGGTAGCGGGATTATACCAGATCTCCTACGAGCAGTACTTC.

This clone came up a few times. The chain couples TRBV6-5 to TRBJ2-2; D is uncertain. Trimming shortened V by 6 bases and J by 1 base, and 9 bases separated the two germline ends. Germline-derived CDR1 and CDR2 are MNHEY and SVGAGI. This CDR3 is built from 14 residues. This CDR3 reads CASRQRGNTGELFF. The CDR3 DNA sequence: TGTGCCAGCAGACAAAGAGGGAACACCGGGGAGCTGTTTTTT.

This chain uses TRBV2 with TRBJ1-2; D remains unclear. The ends were cut back, 6 bases at V and 1 base at J, with 6 bases in the middle. The CDR3 covers 12 residues. Germline lookup yields CDR1 SNHLY and CDR2 FYNNEI. The chain's CDR3 is CASRSNNYGYTF. The CDR3 coding sequence is TGTGCCAGCAGATCAAATAACTATGGCTACACCTTC.

Only a few counts were recorded for this clone. The chain is built from TRBV3-1 (or the pseudogene TRBV3-2) and TRBJ2-7; tentative D call: TRBD2 (5 bases). The germline V gene has CDR1 LGHDT and CDR2 YNNKEL (reference sequence). With 4 bases removed from V and 2 bases from J, the gap between germline ends came to 12 bases. The CDR3 runs 14 residues. CDR3 coding DNA: TGTGCCAGCAGCCTACAAAGCGGTACCTACGAGCAGTACTTC. It yields the protein CASSLQSGTYEQYF.

For this clone: The same CDR3 also results from other DNA sequences found in this sample. This rearrangement joins TRBV7-3 to TRBJ2-7; 11 bases are a match to TRBD2. The CDR3 sequence is 15 residues long. The germline V gene encodes CDR1 SGHTA and CDR2 FQGTGA. The J segment lost 0 bases and the V segment lost 2 bases, leaving 0 bases of the junction unmatched. The CDR3 here is CASSLLAGGSYEQYF. The CDR3 DNA sequence: TGTGCCAGCAGCTTACTAGCGGGAGGCTCCTACGAGCAGTACTTC.

V and J are TRBV5-1 and TRBJ1-4, with 8 nucleotides matching TRBD1. The CDR3 is 14 amino acids. The V gene's germline CDR1 is SGHRS and CDR2 YFSETQ. The V and J ends lost 5 bases and 0 bases, in that order; junction bases with no gene match: 0. The CDR3 DNA follows: TGCGCCAGCAGGGGACAGGCAACTAATGAAAAACTGTTTTTT. Protein sequence: CASRGQATNEKLFF.

The rearrangement joins TRBV6-4 to TRBJ2-2, with 10 bases that match TRBD2. This CDR3 spans 15 amino acids. V lost 8 bases to trimming and J lost 5 bases; unmatched junction nucleotides: 8. CDR1 and CDR2 from the germline V gene are MRHNA and SNTAGT. CDR3 region: CASPPGLAMTGELFF. CDR3 nucleotide sequence: TGTGCCAGCCCCCCGGGACTAGCGATGACCGGGGAGCTGTTTTTT.

The chain recombines TRBV7-2 with TRBJ1-2, with TRBD1 matching 9 bases. There are 15 residues in the CDR3. CDR1 and CDR2 from the germline V gene are SGHTA and FQGNSA. V lost 3 bases and J lost 1; bases outside the gene matches: 3. This CDR3 reads CASSFSTGGNYGYTF. The CDR3, as DNA: TGTGCCAGCAGCTTTTCGACAGGGGGTAACTATGGCTACACCTTC. The variable domain in full, with the rest retrieved from reference TRBV7-2 and TRBJ1-2, is GAGVSQSPSNKVTEKGKDVELRCDPISGHTALYWYRQSLGQGLEFLIYFQGNSAPDKSGLPSDRFSAERTGGSVSTLTIQRTQQEDSAVYLCASSFSTGGNYGYTFGSGTRLTVV.

The CDR3 loop is CATGTTPYNEQFF. The CDR3 region has the DNA TGTGCCACCGGGACTACACCCTACAATGAGCAGTTCTTC. V and J are TRBV2 and TRBJ2-1; the match to TRBD2 covers 7 bases. With V trimmed by 10 bases and J by 2 bases, 5 bases remained unmatched. The CDR3 runs 13 residues. Germline lookup yields CDR1 SNHLY and CDR2 FYNNEI.

V usage is TRBV12-5 and J usage is TRBJ1-6; no clear D. Trimming pared 7 bases from V and 7 bases from J, leaving 14 bases between. Germline CDR1 reads LGHNT; CDR2 reads FRNRAP. The CDR3 extends over 14 amino acids. CDR3 nucleotides: TGTGCTAGTGCCCTACCAATTGAGAATTCACCCCTCCACTTT. It codes for CASALPIENSPLHF.

The chain links TRBV7-2 to TRBJ2-3, with 15 bases matching TRBD2. Germline CDR1 is SGHTA and CDR2 is FQGNSA. Trimming cost V 4 bases and J 2 bases; bases outside gene matches: 4. The CDR3 length is 17 residues. This CDR3 is CASSSGLAGGITDTQYF. CDR3 bases: TGTGCCAGCAGCTCGGGACTAGCGGGGGGCATCACAGATACGCAGTATTTT.

In DNA, the CDR3 is TGCGCCAGCAGCCAAGATCGGTTTCACTCCTACGAGCAGTACTTC. Encoded protein: CASSQDRFHSYEQYF. The chain recombines TRBV4-3 with TRBJ2-7; D is uncertain. Germline CDR1 and CDR2: LGHNA and YSLEER. V dropped 0 bases and J dropped 0 bases, with 9 bases sitting between them. There are 15 residues in the CDR3.

CDR3 residues: CASRIDRDYEQYF. DNA for the CDR3: TGTGCCAGCAGGATCGACAGGGACTACGAGCAGTACTTC. The V and J genes are TRBV6-5 and TRBJ2-7; 7 bases map to TRBD1. The ends lost 6 bases at V and 3 bases at J; junction bases unmatched: 5. The CDR3 contains 13 residues. The germline CDR1 and CDR2 sequences are MNHEY and SVGAGI.